These T cell receptor beta chains were read from a single sample in a study of blood T cell repertoires in COVID-19. The data were produced by immunoSEQ multiplex PCR, yet TCRdb's version contains in-frame clones alone and is incomplete. The top ten hold around 3.7% of the sample, which has around 250,000 clones, about 80% seen once. Material for sequencing was PBMCs or T cells enriched from blood (not recorded which). Source of these receptors: a man between 45 and 60 years old who had recovered from COVID-19. The CDR3 runs from the conserved cysteine through the conserved F or W. D genes are given only for firm matches. Size tells how often a clone was seen (once, few, many) or the class of an expanded clone, and some rows leave it out.

v_gene: TRBV28
d_gene: -
j_gene: TRBJ1-6
abundance: -
CDR3aa: CASSGAGETLNSPLHF
CDR3nt: TGTGCCAGCAGTGGGGCTGGGGAAACGCTTAATTCACCCCTCCACTTT

v_gene: TRBV11-2
d_gene: -
j_gene: TRBJ2-3
abundance: -
CDR3aa: CASSLSFGTPNTDTQYF
CDR3nt: TGTGCCAGCAGCTTATCTTTCGGGACACCGAACACAGATACGCAGTATTTT

v_gene: TRBV4-2
d_gene: -
j_gene: TRBJ1-2
abundance: -
CDR3aa: CASSQISGYGYTF
CDR3nt: TGTGCCAGCAGCCAAATCTCGGGATATGGCTACACCTTC

v_gene: TRBV9
d_gene: TRBD1
j_gene: TRBJ1-2
abundance: few
CDR3aa: CASSARDRGPLVYGYTF
CDR3nt: TGTGCCAGCAGCGCCCGGGACAGGGGGCCACTTGTCTATGGCTACACCTTC

v_gene: TRBV11-2
d_gene: -
j_gene: TRBJ2-7
abundance: -
CDR3aa: CASSLWPYEQYF
CDR3nt: TGTGCCAGCAGCTTATGGCCCTACGAGCAGTACTTC

v_gene: TRBV19
d_gene: -
j_gene: TRBJ1-6
abundance: -
CDR3aa: CATSDKASSYNSPLHF
CDR3nt: TGTGCCACCTCCGACAAGGCAAGCTCCTATAATTCACCCCTCCACTTT

v_gene: TRBV6-2/TRBV6-3
d_gene: TRBD2
j_gene: TRBJ2-3
abundance: -
CDR3aa: CASSRLGLAGPSTDTQYF
CDR3nt: TGTGCCAGCAGTAGACTCGGACTAGCGGGACCCAGCACAGATACGCAGTATTTT

v_gene: TRBV7-8
d_gene: -
j_gene: TRBJ1-6
abundance: -
CDR3aa: CASSLARNSPLHF
CDR3nt: TGTGCCAGCAGCTTAGCGAGGAATTCACCCCTCCACTTT

v_gene: TRBV10-2
d_gene: -
j_gene: TRBJ1-1
abundance: -
CDR3aa: CASSELENPEAFF
CDR3nt: TGCGCCAGCAGTGAGCTAGAAAACCCTGAAGCTTTCTTT

v_gene: TRBV7-2
d_gene: TRBD1
j_gene: TRBJ1-2
abundance: -
CDR3aa: CASSSPGQGISYTF
CDR3nt: TGTGCCAGCAGCTCTCCGGGACAGGGGATTTCCTACACCTTC

v_gene: TRBV18
d_gene: -
j_gene: TRBJ2-1
abundance: -
CDR3aa: CASSLDWGPNEQFF
CDR3nt: TGTGCCAGCTCACTGGACTGGGGGCCCAATGAGCAGTTCTTC

v_gene: TRBV5-4
d_gene: -
j_gene: TRBJ2-2
abundance: -
CDR3aa: CASSLAGGNTGELFF
CDR3nt: TGTGCCAGCAGCTTGGCAGGTGGGAACACCGGGGAGCTGTTTTTT

v_gene: TRBV19
d_gene: TRBD2
j_gene: TRBJ2-5
abundance: -
CDR3aa: CASRPAWTSGTAETQYF
CDR3nt: TGTGCCAGTAGACCCGCCTGGACTAGCGGGACAGCGGAGACCCAGTACTTC

v_gene: TRBV6-4
d_gene: -
j_gene: TRBJ2-7
abundance: many
CDR3aa: CASAVYEQYF
CDR3nt: TGTGCCAGCGCAGTCTACGAGCAGTACTTC

v_gene: TRBV20-1
d_gene: -
j_gene: TRBJ1-2
abundance: -
CDR3aa: CSAPGAYGYTF
CDR3nt: TGCAGTGCTCCAGGGGCCTATGGCTACACCTTC

v_gene: TRBV7-8
d_gene: -
j_gene: TRBJ2-2
abundance: -
CDR3aa: CASSPARVGELFF
CDR3nt: TGTGCCAGCAGCCCCGCGAGGGTCGGGGAGCTGTTTTTT

v_gene: TRBV4-1
d_gene: -
j_gene: TRBJ2-5
abundance: -
CDR3aa: CASSQDLAGPQETQYF
CDR3nt: TGCGCCAGCAGCCAAGATTTGGCGGGACCTCAAGAGACCCAGTACTTC

v_gene: TRBV19
d_gene: TRBD2
j_gene: TRBJ2-7
abundance: -
CDR3aa: CASSIRLAGPYEQYF
CDR3nt: TGTGCCAGTAGTATTCGGCTAGCGGGACCGTACGAGCAGTACTTC

v_gene: TRBV4-3
d_gene: TRBD1
j_gene: TRBJ1-5
abundance: -
CDR3aa: CASSQDLGQGNQPQHF
CDR3nt: TGCGCCAGCAGCCAAGACTTGGGACAGGGCAATCAGCCCCAGCATTTT

v_gene: TRBV7-2
d_gene: TRBD1
j_gene: TRBJ1-3
abundance: -
CDR3aa: CASSHPSRTGLKSGNTIYF
CDR3nt: TGTGCCAGCAGCCACCCAAGCCGGACAGGGTTGAAATCTGGAAACACCATATATTTT

v_gene: TRBV7-2
d_gene: -
j_gene: TRBJ2-5
abundance: -
CDR3aa: CASSLRAETQYF
CDR3nt: TGTGCCAGCAGCTTAAGAGCAGAGACCCAGTACTTC

v_gene: TRBV9
d_gene: TRBD2
j_gene: TRBJ2-7
abundance: -
CDR3aa: CASSVGLAVRSSYEQYF
CDR3nt: TGTGCCAGCAGCGTGGGGCTAGCGGTAAGAAGCTCCTACGAGCAGTACTTC

v_gene: TRBV2
d_gene: TRBD1
j_gene: TRBJ2-1
abundance: -
CDR3aa: CASSWTGGGNEQFF
CDR3nt: TGTGCCAGCAGTTGGACAGGGGGGGGCAATGAGCAGTTCTTC

v_gene: TRBV6-5
d_gene: -
j_gene: TRBJ1-1
abundance: -
CDR3aa: CASSYSGAEAFF
CDR3nt: TGTGCCAGCAGTTACTCAGGAGCTGAAGCTTTCTTT

v_gene: TRBV4-1
d_gene: -
j_gene: TRBJ2-5
abundance: -
CDR3aa: CASSPLWETWVGRETQYF
CDR3nt: TGCGCCAGCAGCCCCCTATGGGAGACGTGGGTGGGTAGGGAGACCCAGTACTTC

v_gene: TRBV4-3
d_gene: TRBD2
j_gene: TRBJ2-1
abundance: -
CDR3aa: CASSQTRLAGRDEQFF
CDR3nt: TGCGCCAGCAGCCAAACGCGACTAGCGGGAAGAGATGAGCAGTTCTTC

v_gene: TRBV18
d_gene: TRBD1
j_gene: TRBJ1-4
abundance: -
CDR3aa: CASSPQPGQALSAELFF
CDR3nt: TGTGCCAGCTCACCACAACCGGGACAGGCGTTATCGGCGGAACTGTTTTTT

v_gene: TRBV6-1
d_gene: -
j_gene: TRBJ1-5
abundance: -
CDR3aa: CASSDAGRGQPQHF
CDR3nt: TGTGCCAGCAGTGACGCGGGGCGCGGTCAGCCCCAGCATTTT

v_gene: TRBV12-5
d_gene: TRBD1
j_gene: TRBJ1-2
abundance: -
CDR3aa: CASGFLGQGPDGYTF
CDR3nt: TGTGCTAGTGGTTTTTTAGGACAGGGCCCGGATGGCTACACCTTC

v_gene: TRBV10-2
d_gene: -
j_gene: TRBJ2-7
abundance: -
CDR3aa: CASKDRTYEQYF
CDR3nt: TGCGCCAGCAAGGACAGAACCTACGAGCAGTACTTC

v_gene: TRBV11-3
d_gene: -
j_gene: TRBJ2-2
abundance: -
CDR3aa: CASSLAGGNTGELFF
CDR3nt: TGTGCCAGCAGCTTAGCCGGGGGAAACACCGGGGAGCTGTTTTTT

v_gene: TRBV11-2
d_gene: -
j_gene: TRBJ2-7
abundance: once
CDR3aa: CASTDFRVSSYEQYF
CDR3nt: TGTGCCAGCACCGACTTCAGGGTATCGTCCTACGAGCAGTACTTC

v_gene: TRBV5-8
d_gene: TRBD2
j_gene: TRBJ2-3
abundance: once
CDR3aa: CASSIRGVGDTQYF
CDR3nt: TGTGCCAGCAGCATCCGGGGGGTCGGAGATACGCAGTATTTT

v_gene: TRBV25-1
d_gene: -
j_gene: TRBJ1-1
abundance: -
CDR3aa: CASSETLQGSEAFF
CDR3nt: TGTGCCAGCAGTGAAACCCTCCAGGGTAGTGAAGCTTTCTTT

v_gene: TRBV5-1
d_gene: TRBD2
j_gene: TRBJ2-3
abundance: -
CDR3aa: CASSLLGLAGGSVSDTQYF
CDR3nt: TGCGCCAGCAGCTTGTTGGGACTAGCGGGGGGGAGTGTCTCAGATACGCAGTATTTT

v_gene: TRBV5-1
d_gene: -
j_gene: TRBJ1-3
abundance: -
CDR3aa: CASSLLGAAGNTIYF
CDR3nt: TGCGCCAGCAGCTTGCTGGGGGCGGCTGGAAACACCATATATTTT

v_gene: TRBV5-1
d_gene: -
j_gene: TRBJ1-2
abundance: -
CDR3aa: CASSPTGGEPYGYTF
CDR3nt: TGCGCCAGCAGCCCTACCGGGGGAGAGCCCTATGGCTACACCTTC

v_gene: TRBV7-6
d_gene: -
j_gene: TRBJ2-2
abundance: -
CDR3aa: CASSLAGKVDTGELFF
CDR3nt: TGTGCCAGCAGCTTAGCGGGCAAGGTGGACACCGGGGAGCTGTTTTTT

v_gene: TRBV6-2/TRBV6-3
d_gene: -
j_gene: TRBJ2-7
abundance: -
CDR3aa: CASSSALAGTTGGEQYF
CDR3nt: TGTGCCAGCAGCAGCGCCTTGGCGGGGACCACCGGGGGCGAGCAGTACTTC

v_gene: TRBV15
d_gene: TRBD1
j_gene: TRBJ1-6
abundance: -
CDR3aa: CATSRDVQGMGPLHF
CDR3nt: TGTGCCACCAGCAGAGATGTACAGGGGATGGGACCCCTCCACTTT

v_gene: TRBV6-1
d_gene: -
j_gene: TRBJ1-2
abundance: -
CDR3aa: CASSAPVASGDYGYTF
CDR3nt: TGTGCCAGCAGTGCCCCGGTGGCCAGCGGGGACTATGGCTACACCTTC

v_gene: TRBV5-8
d_gene: TRBD1
j_gene: TRBJ1-3
abundance: -
CDR3aa: CASSQGTVAGNTIYF
CDR3nt: TGTGCCAGCAGCCAGGGGACAGTGGCTGGAAACACCATATATTTT

v_gene: TRBV11-2
d_gene: TRBD2
j_gene: TRBJ2-7
abundance: few
CDR3aa: CASSSAGGSYEQYF
CDR3nt: TGTGCCAGCAGCTCAGCGGGGGGGTCCTACGAGCAGTACTTC

v_gene: TRBV3-1/TRBV3-2
d_gene: TRBD1
j_gene: TRBJ1-2
abundance: -
CDR3aa: CASSQGQGGLYGYTF
CDR3nt: TGTGCCAGCAGCCAAGGACAGGGGGGCCTCTATGGCTACACCTTC

v_gene: TRBV3-1/TRBV3-2
d_gene: -
j_gene: TRBJ2-3
abundance: few
CDR3aa: CASSQSTSLRTDTQYF
CDR3nt: TGTGCCAGCAGCCAGAGTACTAGCCTCCGCACAGATACGCAGTATTTT

v_gene: TRBV25-1
d_gene: -
j_gene: TRBJ1-2
abundance: -
CDR3aa: CASSPLTGSVDGGNGYTF
CDR3nt: TGTGCCAGCAGTCCACTAACGGGGTCTGTAGATGGGGGCAATGGCTACACCTTC